Each of the 21 T cell receptor beta chains below was sequenced from the same sample in a study of cytomegalovirus exposure and HLA in healthy donors (dated by TCRdb to 2016 to 2017). The library was prepared using the immunoSEQ multiplex PCR assay. A mixture of 60 forward primers for TCR Vbeta segments and 13 reverse primers for TCR Jbeta segments was used in the multiplex PCR. TCRdb carries this immuneACCESS record with in-frame sequences only. Its versions omit some clonotypes, under half of them owing to an unresolved V gene in the studies checked, with the rest unexplained. The sample table lists around 190,000 clones, under 85% of them with a count of one. The biggest ten clones account for 1.6% of the sample. Sequenced input: PBMCs. The receptors come from a young woman in good health and CMV-seronegative.

The CDR3: CASSSPNPQFF. The CDR3 DNA is TGTGCCAGCAGTTCCCCCAATCCCCAGTTCTTC. The gene calls are TRBV28 and TRBJ2-1; D is uncertain. The CDR3 contains 11 residues. CDR1 and CDR2 from the germline V gene are MDHEN and SYDVKM. With 4 bases removed from V and 13 bases from J, the gap between germline ends came to 11 bases.

As for this clone: This sample also contains other DNA sequences that code for the same CDR3. The genes are TRBV9 and TRBJ2-5; possible D gene TRBD2, 5 bases. CDR3 size: 14 residues. Germline CDR1 SGDLS, CDR2 YYNGEE. V lost 0 bases and J 1 base, leaving 7 bases between the germline ends. CDR3 sequence: CASSVGAGQETQYF. The CDR3 DNA follows: TGTGCCAGCAGCGTAGGGGCGGGCCAAGAGACCCAGTACTTC. The variable domain in full, with the rest retrieved from reference TRBV9 and TRBJ2-5, is DSGVTQTPKHLITATGQRVTLRCSPRSGDLSVYWYQQSLDQGLQFLIQYYNGEERAKGNILERFSAQQFPDLHSELNLSSLELGDSALYFCASSVGAGQETQYFGPGTRLLVL.

This clone was observed many times. The chain couples TRBV4-2 to TRBJ2-1; 13 nucleotides align to TRBD2. V was pared by 0 bases and J by 9 bases, with 8 bases of the junction left unmatched. The germline gives CDR1 LGHNA, CDR2 YNFKEQ. CDR3 length equals 17 residues. CDR3 coding DNA: TGTGCCAGCAGCCAAGACACCGGGACTAGCGGGATTGGTGAGCAGTTCTTC. Its translation is CASSQDTGTSGIGEQFF.

This chain links TRBV5-1 with TRBJ2-1; D might be TRBD2 (6 bases). The length of the CDR3 is 14 residues. V lost 4 bases and J 8 bases, leaving 16 bases between the germline ends. Per the germline V gene, CDR1 is SGHRS and CDR2 is YFSETQ. The DNA of the CDR3 is TGCGCCAGCAGCGGAACGGGGGATATGGATGAGCAGTTCTTC. It is translated as CASSGTGDMDEQFF. The full variable domain, rest sourced from reference TRBV5-1 and TRBJ2-1, is KAGVTQTPRYLIKTRGQQVTLSCSPISGHRSVSWYQQTPGQGLQFLFEYFSETQRNKGNFPGRFSGRQFSNSRSEMNVSTLELGDSALYLCASSGTGDMDEQFFGPGTRLTVL.

V and J are TRBV10-1 and TRBJ1-1; 7 positions match TRBD1. This CDR3 comprises 16 residues. V lost 0 bases and J lost 5; bases outside the gene matches: 9. The V gene's germline CDR1 is WNHNN and CDR2 SYGVQD (reference sequence). The CDR3 DNA reads as TGCGCCAGCAGTGAGTCAGGAACAGGGGTGAGGACTGAAGCTTTCTTT. Translation: CASSESGTGVRTEAFF.

This sequence joins TRBV7-9 and TRBJ2-7; 9 bases fit TRBD1. V lost 1 base to trimming and J lost 6 bases; unmatched junction nucleotides: 1. CDR3 length equals 13 residues. CDR1 is SEHNR, CDR2 FQNEAQ, per germline (reference sequence). The CDR3 region has the DNA TGTGCCAGCAGCTTAGGGGACAGGGCCGAGCAGTACTTC. Encoded protein: CASSLGDRAEQYF.

J is TRBJ2-7 and V is TRBV18; D may be TRBD2 (5 bases). V was shortened by 5 bases and J by 4 bases, with 12 bases between the two germline ends. CDR3 length: 13 amino acids. Germline V gives CDR1 KGHSH, CDR2 LQKENI. CDR3 coding DNA: TGTGCCAGCTCAACTGAGGGAGTGTACGAGCAGTACTTC. Amino acids: CASSTEGVYEQYF.

This clone was observed a few times. The rearrangement uses TRBV6-5 and TRBJ2-7, with D tentatively TRBD1 (5 bases). The V gene lost 6 bases and the J gene lost 7 bases, with 22 bases spanning the gap. Germline CDR1 MNHEY, CDR2 SVGAGI. The CDR3 consists of 15 residues. This chain's CDR3 is CASRYEVAGLSEQYF. In nucleotides, the CDR3 is TGTGCCAGCAGGTATGAGGTAGCAGGGTTGAGTGAGCAGTACTTC.

By sample fraction, this clone is medium-sized (0.01 to 0.1%). The chain links TRBV7-3 to TRBJ1-1; the D gene is possibly TRBD1 (5 bases). Trimming left V 4 bases short and J 3 bases short, with 9 bases between. CDR3 length: 13 amino acids. Looked up from germline, CDR1 is SGHTA and CDR2 is FQGTGA. The CDR3 DNA reads TGTGCCAGCAGCTCGGGGGGAGACACTGAAGCTTTCTTT. It codes for CASSSGGDTEAFF.

This clone was counted a single time. The chain recombines TRBV9 with TRBJ2-5; tentative D call: TRBD1 (6 bases). This CDR3 is 14 amino acids long. Trimming shortened V by 0 bases and J by 5 bases, and 11 bases separated the two germline ends. Per germline, CDR1 SGDLS and CDR2 YYNGEE. CDR3 region: CASSVAQGTETQYF. CDR3 nucleotide sequence: TGTGCCAGCAGCGTAGCTCAGGGGACCGAGACCCAGTACTTC.

The gene calls are TRBV7-3 and TRBJ1-6; D is unclear. CDR3 length: 12 residues. In germline, CDR1 is SGHTA, CDR2 FQGTGA. Trimming left V 0 bases short and J 14 bases short, with 8 bases between. The CDR3 DNA reads TGTGCCAGCAGCTTAACGTCAGGATCCCTCCACTTT. Translating gives CASSLTSGSLHF.

A remark on this clone: This specimen includes other DNA sequences encoding the same CDR3. This chain joins TRBV19 and TRBJ2-2, with 10 positions matching TRBD1. J lost 6 bases, V lost 6 bases, and 1 base had no gene match. This CDR3 is built from 13 residues. The germline V gene has CDR1 LNHDA and CDR2 SQIVND (reference sequence). The CDR3 DNA is TGTGCCAGTAGGGACAGGGGGGCCGGGGAGCTGTTTTTT. Its translation is CASRDRGAGELFF.

This sequence joins TRBV28 and TRBJ1-2; possibly TRBD1 for D (6 bases). The V gene's germline CDR1 is MDHEN and CDR2 SYDVKM. This CDR3 has 13 amino acids. Trimming removed 3 bases from V and 4 bases from J, with 9 bases in between. The CDR3 sequence is CASSFSDSYGYTF. The CDR3 coding sequence is TGTGCCAGCAGTTTTTCGGACAGCTATGGCTACACCTTC.

This chain uses TRBV27 with TRBJ1-4; 9 bases match TRBD1. Germline-derived CDR1 and CDR2 are MNHEY and SMNVEV (reference sequence). The CDR3 extends over 15 amino acids. The ends lost 5 bases at V and 2 bases at J; junction bases unmatched: 3. The CDR3 loop reads CASSITGGTNEKLFF. The CDR3 DNA follows: TGTGCCAGCAGTATAACAGGGGGCACTAATGAAAAACTGTTTTTT.

This clone was picked up one time. V usage is TRBV19 and J usage is TRBJ2-7; possible D gene TRBD2, 5 bases. The germline gives CDR1 LNHDA, CDR2 SQIVND (reference sequence). V was trimmed by 8 bases and J by 1 base, leaving 15 bases between them. The CDR3 extends over 14 amino acids. The CDR3 is CASANGVRSYEQYF. DNA of the CDR3: TGTGCCAGTGCGAACGGGGTCAGATCCTACGAGCAGTACTTC.

This clone was seen only once. The chain links TRBV28 to TRBJ1-2, with 9 bases that match TRBD1. Germline CDR1 and CDR2: MDHEN and SYDVKM. Losses at the gene ends were 6 bases for V and 3 bases for J; bases not matched to a gene: 5. CDR3 length equals 14 residues. This CDR3 reads CASRRTGDDYGYTF. In DNA form, the CDR3 reads TGTGCCAGCAGGCGGACAGGGGATGACTATGGCTACACCTTC.

The DNA of the CDR3 is TGTGCCAGCAGCCCTTACAGTGCCTACGAGCAGTACTTC. Protein: CASSPYSAYEQYF. The chain recombines TRBV7-2 with TRBJ2-7, with D unclear. This CDR3 region has 13 residues. Per the germline V gene, CDR1 is SGHTA and CDR2 is FQGNSA. V was cut by 5 bases and J by 2 bases, with 10 bases left in between.

This chain links TRBV7-9 with TRBJ2-2; TRBD1 agrees at 9 bases. V lost 8 bases to trimming and J lost 3 bases; unmatched junction nucleotides: 19. CDR3 length equals 19 residues. Germline V gene lookup returns CDR1 SEHNR and CDR2 FQNEAQ (reference sequence). The CDR3 coding sequence is TGTGCCAGCCCAGGGGGGGACAGGGCTGTAGCGCGGGACACCGGGGAGCTGTTTTTT. It specifies CASPGGDRAVARDTGELFF.

V is TRBV7-8 and J is TRBJ2-1, with a tentative D call TRBD2 (5 bases). Deletions cut 3 bases from V and 9 bases from J, with 12 bases between. The CDR3 runs to 13 residues. Germline V gene lookup returns CDR1 SGHVS and CDR2 FQNEAQ. The chain's CDR3 is CASSFSGRGEQFF. The CDR3 DNA follows: TGTGCCAGCAGCTTCAGTGGTCGGGGTGAGCAGTTCTTC.

The chain has TRBV4-1 and TRBJ2-3; weak D call: TRBD2 (5 bases). Germline assignment: CDR1 MGHRA and CDR2 YSYEKL. This CDR3 spans 14 amino acids. Trimming removed 7 bases from V and 1 base from J, with 12 bases in between. CDR3 bases: TGCGCCAGCAAAATTATGGAGGGCACAGATACGCAGTATTTT. Translating gives CASKIMEGTDTQYF.

In this sample, this clone turned up a few times. The chain couples TRBV27 to TRBJ1-1; a possible D gene is TRBD1 (5 bases). Trimming pared 1 base from V and 4 bases from J, leaving 10 bases between. Germline V gene lookup returns CDR1 MNHEY and CDR2 SMNVEV (reference sequence). This CDR3 has 14 residues. Written as DNA, the CDR3 is TGTGCCAGCAGTTTATTCAGGGTATTCACTGAAGCTTTCTTT. This gives the protein CASSLFRVFTEAFF.